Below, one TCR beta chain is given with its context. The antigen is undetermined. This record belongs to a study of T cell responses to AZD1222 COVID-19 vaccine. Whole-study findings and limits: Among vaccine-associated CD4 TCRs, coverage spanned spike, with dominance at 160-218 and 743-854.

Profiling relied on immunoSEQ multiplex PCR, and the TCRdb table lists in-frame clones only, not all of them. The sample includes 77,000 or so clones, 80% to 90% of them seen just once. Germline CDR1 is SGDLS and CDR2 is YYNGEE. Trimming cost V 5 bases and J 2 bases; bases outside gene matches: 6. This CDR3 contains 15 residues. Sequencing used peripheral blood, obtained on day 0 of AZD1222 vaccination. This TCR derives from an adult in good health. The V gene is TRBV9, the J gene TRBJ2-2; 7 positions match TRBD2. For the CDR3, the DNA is TGTGCCAGCAGGTCTAGCGGTAAAAACACCGGGGAGCTGTTTTTT. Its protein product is CASRSSGKNTGELFF. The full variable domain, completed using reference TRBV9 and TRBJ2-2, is DSGVTQTPKHLITATGQRVTLRCSPRSGDLSVYWYQQSLDQGLQFLIQYYNGEERAKGNILERFSAQQFPDLHSELNLSSLELGDSALYFCASRSSGKNTGELFFGEGSRLTVL.